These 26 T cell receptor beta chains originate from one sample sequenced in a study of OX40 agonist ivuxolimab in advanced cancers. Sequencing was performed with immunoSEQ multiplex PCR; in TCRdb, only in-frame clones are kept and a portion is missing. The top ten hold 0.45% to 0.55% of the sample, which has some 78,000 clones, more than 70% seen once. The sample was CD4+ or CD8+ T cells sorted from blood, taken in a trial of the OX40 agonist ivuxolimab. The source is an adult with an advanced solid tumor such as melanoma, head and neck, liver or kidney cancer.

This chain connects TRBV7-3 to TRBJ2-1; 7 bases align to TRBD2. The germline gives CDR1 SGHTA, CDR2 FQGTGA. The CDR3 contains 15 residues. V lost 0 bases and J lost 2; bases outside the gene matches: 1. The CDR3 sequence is CASSLTSGTYNEQFF. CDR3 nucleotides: TGTGCCAGCAGCTTAACGAGCGGGACCTACAATGAGCAGTTCTTC.

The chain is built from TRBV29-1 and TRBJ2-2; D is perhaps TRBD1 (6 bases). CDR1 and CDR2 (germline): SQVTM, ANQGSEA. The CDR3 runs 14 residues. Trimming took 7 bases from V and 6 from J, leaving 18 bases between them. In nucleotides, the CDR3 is TGCAGCGCCCTTCAAGGACAGTCCGCCGGGGAGCTGTTTTTT. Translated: CSALQGQSAGELFF.

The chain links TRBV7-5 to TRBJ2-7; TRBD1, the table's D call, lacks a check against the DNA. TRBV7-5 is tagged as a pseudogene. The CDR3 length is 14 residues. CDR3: CVRSLQGALLEQYF. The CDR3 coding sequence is TGTGTCAGAAGCTTGCAGGGCGCCCTACTAGAGCAGTACTTC.

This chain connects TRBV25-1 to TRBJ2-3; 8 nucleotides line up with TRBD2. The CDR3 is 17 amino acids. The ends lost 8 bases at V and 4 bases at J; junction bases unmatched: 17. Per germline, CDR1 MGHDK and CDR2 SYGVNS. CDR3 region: CASGTRKRGGKADTQYF. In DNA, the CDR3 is TGTGCCAGCGGAACGCGCAAACGGGGGGGCAAAGCAGATACGCAGTATTTT.

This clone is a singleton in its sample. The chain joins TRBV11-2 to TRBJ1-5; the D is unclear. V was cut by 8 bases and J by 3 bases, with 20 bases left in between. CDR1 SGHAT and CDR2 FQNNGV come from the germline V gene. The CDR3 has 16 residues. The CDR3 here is CASHPGPGRDNQPQHF. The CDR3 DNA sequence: TGTGCCAGCCACCCCGGTCCGGGGAGGGACAATCAGCCCCAGCATTTT.

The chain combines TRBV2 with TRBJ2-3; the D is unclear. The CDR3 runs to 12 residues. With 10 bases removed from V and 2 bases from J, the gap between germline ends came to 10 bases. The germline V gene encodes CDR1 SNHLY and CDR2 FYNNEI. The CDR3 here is CATTQFTDTQYF. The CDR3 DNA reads TGTGCCACCACCCAGTTCACAGATACGCAGTATTTT.

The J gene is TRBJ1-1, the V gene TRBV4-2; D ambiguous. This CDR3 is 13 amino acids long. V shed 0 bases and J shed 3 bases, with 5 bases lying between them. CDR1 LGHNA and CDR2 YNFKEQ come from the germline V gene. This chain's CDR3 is CASSQDTDTEAFF. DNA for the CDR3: TGTGCCAGCAGCCAAGACACGGACACTGAAGCTTTCTTT.

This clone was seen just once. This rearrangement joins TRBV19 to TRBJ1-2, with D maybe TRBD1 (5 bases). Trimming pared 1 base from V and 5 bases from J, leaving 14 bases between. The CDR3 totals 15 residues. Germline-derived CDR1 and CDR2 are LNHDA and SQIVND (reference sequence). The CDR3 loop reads CASSIGAGVGYGYTF. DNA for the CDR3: TGTGCCAGTAGTATAGGTGCGGGGGTCGGGTATGGCTACACCTTC.

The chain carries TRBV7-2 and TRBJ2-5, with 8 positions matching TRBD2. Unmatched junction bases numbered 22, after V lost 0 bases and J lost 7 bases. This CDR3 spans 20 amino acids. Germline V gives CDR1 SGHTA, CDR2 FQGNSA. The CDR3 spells CASSLAQGGGPNRPLWTQYF. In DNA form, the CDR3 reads TGTGCCAGCAGCTTAGCGCAGGGCGGGGGGCCGAATCGTCCTCTGTGGACCCAGTACTTC. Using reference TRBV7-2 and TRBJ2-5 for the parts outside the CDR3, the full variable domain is GAGVSQSPSNKVTEKGKDVELRCDPISGHTALYWYRQSLGQGLEFLIYFQGNSAPDKSGLPSDRFSAERTGGSVSTLTIQRTQQEDSAVYLCASSLAQGGGPNRPLWTQYFGPGTRLLVL.

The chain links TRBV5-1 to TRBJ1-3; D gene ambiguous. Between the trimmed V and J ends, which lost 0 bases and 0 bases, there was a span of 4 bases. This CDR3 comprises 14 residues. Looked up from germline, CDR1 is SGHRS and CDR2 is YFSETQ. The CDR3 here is CASSLAVSGNTIYF. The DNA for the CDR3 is TGCGCCAGCAGCTTGGCCGTCTCTGGAAACACCATATATTTT.

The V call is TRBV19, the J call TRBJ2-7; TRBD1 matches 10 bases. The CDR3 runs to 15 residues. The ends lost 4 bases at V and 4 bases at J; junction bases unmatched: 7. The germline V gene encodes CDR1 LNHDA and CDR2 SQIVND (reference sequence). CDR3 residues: CASSTTGTGAYEQYF. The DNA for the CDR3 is TGTGCCAGTAGTACAACCGGGACAGGGGCTTACGAGCAGTACTTC.

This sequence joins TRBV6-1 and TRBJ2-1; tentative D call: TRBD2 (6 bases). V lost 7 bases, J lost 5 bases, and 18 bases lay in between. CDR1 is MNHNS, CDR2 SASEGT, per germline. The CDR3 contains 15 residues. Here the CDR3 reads CASKVDWSGDNEQFF. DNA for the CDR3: TGTGCCAGCAAGGTAGACTGGTCGGGGGACAATGAGCAGTTCTTC.

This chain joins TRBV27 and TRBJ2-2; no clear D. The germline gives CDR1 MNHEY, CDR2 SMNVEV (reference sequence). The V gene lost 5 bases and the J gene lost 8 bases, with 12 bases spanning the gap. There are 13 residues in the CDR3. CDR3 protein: CASSPRPSGELFF. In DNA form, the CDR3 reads TGTGCCAGCAGTCCCCGTCCCTCGGGGGAGCTGTTTTTT.

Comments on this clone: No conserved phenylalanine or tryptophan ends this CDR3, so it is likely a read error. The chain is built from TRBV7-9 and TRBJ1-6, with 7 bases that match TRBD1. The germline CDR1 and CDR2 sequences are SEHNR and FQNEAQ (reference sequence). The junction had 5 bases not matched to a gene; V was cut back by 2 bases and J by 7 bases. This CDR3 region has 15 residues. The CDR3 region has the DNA TGTGCCAGCAGCTTAACGACAGGGAACAATTCACCCCTCCACCTT. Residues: CASSLTTGNNSPLHL.

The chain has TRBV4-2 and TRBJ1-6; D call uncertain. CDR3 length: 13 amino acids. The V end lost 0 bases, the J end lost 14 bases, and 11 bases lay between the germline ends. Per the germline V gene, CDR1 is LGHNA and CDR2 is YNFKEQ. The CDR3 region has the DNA TGTGCCAGCAGCCAAGATCGGGAGCGGGCCCTCCACTTT. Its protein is CASSQDRERALHF.

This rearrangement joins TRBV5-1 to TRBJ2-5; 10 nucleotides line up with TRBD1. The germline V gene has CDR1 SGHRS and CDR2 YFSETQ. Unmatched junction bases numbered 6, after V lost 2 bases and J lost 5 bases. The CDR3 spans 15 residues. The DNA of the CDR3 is TGCGCCAGCAGCTTCCGGGACAGGGGTGGTGAGACCCAGTACTTC. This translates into CASSFRDRGGETQYF.

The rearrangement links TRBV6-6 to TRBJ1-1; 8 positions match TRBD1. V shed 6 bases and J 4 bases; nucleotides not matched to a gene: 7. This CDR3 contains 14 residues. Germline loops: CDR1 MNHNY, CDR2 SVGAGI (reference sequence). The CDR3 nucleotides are TGTGCCAGCAGAGACAGGGGAGGCGGCACTGAAGCTTTCTTT. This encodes CASRDRGGGTEAFF.

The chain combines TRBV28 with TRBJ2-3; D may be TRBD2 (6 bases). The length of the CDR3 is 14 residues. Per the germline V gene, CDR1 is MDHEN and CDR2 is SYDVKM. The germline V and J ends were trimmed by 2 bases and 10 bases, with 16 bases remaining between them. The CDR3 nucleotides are TGTGCCAGCAGTTTAGGGTTAGTCGGGGGTGCGCAGTATTTT. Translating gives CASSLGLVGGAQYF.

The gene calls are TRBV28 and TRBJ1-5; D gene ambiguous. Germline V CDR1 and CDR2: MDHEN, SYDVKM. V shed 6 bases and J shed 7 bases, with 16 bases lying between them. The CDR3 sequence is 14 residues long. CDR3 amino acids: CASSYRTGRQPQHF. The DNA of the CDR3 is TGTGCCAGCAGCTATCGGACCGGGCGGCAGCCCCAGCATTTT.

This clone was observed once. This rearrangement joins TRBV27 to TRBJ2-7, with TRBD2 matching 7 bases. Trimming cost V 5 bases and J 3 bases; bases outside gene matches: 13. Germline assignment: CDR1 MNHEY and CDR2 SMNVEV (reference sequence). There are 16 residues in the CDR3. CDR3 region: CASSPTGLWGGYEQYF. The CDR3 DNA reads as TGTGCCAGCAGTCCAACGGGGCTTTGGGGGGGCTACGAGCAGTACTTC.

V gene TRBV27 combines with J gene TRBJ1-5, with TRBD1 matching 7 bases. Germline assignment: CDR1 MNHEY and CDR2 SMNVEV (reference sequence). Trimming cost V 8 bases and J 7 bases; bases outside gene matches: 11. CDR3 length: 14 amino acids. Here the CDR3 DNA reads TGTGCCAGCTGGACTGGTGCAGGGGGGCAGCCCCAGCATTTT. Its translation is CASWTGAGGQPQHF.

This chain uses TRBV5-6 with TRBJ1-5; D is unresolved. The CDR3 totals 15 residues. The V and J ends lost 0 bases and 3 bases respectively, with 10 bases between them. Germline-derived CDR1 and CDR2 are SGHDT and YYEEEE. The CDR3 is CASSLGAAVNQPQHF. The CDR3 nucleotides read TGTGCCAGCAGCTTGGGCGCGGCAGTCAATCAGCCCCAGCATTTT.

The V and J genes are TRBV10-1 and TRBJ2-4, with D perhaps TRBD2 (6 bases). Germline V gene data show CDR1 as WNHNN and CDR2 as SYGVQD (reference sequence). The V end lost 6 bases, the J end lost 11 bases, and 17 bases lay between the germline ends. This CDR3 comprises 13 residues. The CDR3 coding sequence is TGCGCCAGCAGCGACCCGGAGGGCCCAGTTCAGTACTTC. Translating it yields CASSDPEGPVQYF.

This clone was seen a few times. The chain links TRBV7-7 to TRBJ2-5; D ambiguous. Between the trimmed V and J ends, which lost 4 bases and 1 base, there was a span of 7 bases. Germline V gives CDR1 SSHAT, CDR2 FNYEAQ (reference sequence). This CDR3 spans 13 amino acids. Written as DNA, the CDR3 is TGTGCCAGCAGCTCGACTTCCCAAGAGACCCAGTACTTC. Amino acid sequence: CASSSTSQETQYF.

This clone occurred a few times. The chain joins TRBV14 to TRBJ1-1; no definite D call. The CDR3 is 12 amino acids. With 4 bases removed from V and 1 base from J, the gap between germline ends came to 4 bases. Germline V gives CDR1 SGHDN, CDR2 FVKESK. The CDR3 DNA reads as TGTGCCAGCAGCCGCGGGAACACTGAAGCTTTCTTT. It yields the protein CASSRGNTEAFF.

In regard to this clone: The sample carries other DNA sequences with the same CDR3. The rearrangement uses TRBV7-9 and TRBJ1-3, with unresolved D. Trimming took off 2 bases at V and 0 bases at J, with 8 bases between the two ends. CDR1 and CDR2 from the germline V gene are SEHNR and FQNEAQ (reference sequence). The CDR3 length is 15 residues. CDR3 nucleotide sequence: TGTGCCAGCAGCTTAATGGCGAGCTCTGGAAACACCATATATTTT. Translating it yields CASSLMASSGNTIYF.